This record looks at one T cell receptor beta chain sequence and its context. Profiling relied on immunoSEQ multiplex PCR, and the TCRdb table lists in-frame clones only, not all of them. There are over 20,000 clones in the sample; 75% to 95% occur only once, and 2% to 2.5% lies in the top ten. This sample is drawn from a study of multiple sclerosis patients with progressive multifocal leukoencephalopathy. This CDR3 spans 14 amino acids. V was shortened by 1 base and J by 8 bases, with 12 bases between the two germline ends. Germline V gives CDR1 SGHNT, CDR2 YENEEA. The time point is: 12 to 13 months of natalizumab therapy.

The chain recombines TRBV11-3 with TRBJ2-1; D perhaps matches TRBD1 (6 bases). Sequences were derived from PBMCs, sampled from a patient treated with natalizumab. This receptor was identified in a man aged 25 to 40 with multiple sclerosis. In DNA form, the CDR3 reads TGTGCCAGCAGCTTAGGGGGTCAGGGGTATGAGCAGTTCTTC. Translated, it gives CASSLGGQGYEQFF. Filled out from reference TRBV11-3 and TRBJ2-1, the complete variable domain reads EAGVVQSPRYKIIEKKQPVAFWCNPISGHNTLYWYLQNLGQGPELLIRYENEEAVDDSQLPKDRFSAERLKGVDSTLKIQPAELGDSAVYLCASSLGGQGYEQFFGPGTRLTVL.